These 5 T cell receptor beta chains were all obtained from the same sample, sequenced in a study of blood T cell repertoires in COVID-19. Repertoires were generated with immunoSEQ multiplex PCR, while TCRdb's copy carries only in-frame clones and drops some. The sample consists of 200,000 to 250,000 clones, less than 85% of them appearing once. Input material: peripheral blood. Receptor source: a woman aged 80 or over with active or convalescent COVID-19.

This chain uses TRBV5-7 with TRBJ1-5; the match to TRBD1 covers 7 bases. TRBV5-7 is recorded as an ORF, its role being uncertain. Trimming took 4 bases from V and 7 from J; bases not matched to a gene: 20. The CDR3 spans 18 residues. CDR3 amino acids: CASSRTGTDNYSRQPQHF. In nucleotides, the CDR3 is TGTGCCAGCAGCAGAACCGGGACAGATAATTATTCGCGGCAGCCCCAGCATTTT.

The CDR3 spells CASSTGQGAYGYTF. DNA for the CDR3: TGTGCCAGCAGCACCGGACAGGGGGCATATGGCTACACCTTC. This chain uses TRBV7-9 with TRBJ1-2; TRBD1 agrees at 11 bases. Trimming cost V 5 bases and J 5 bases; bases outside gene matches: 4. CDR3 length: 14 amino acids. Germline lookup yields CDR1 SEHNR and CDR2 FQNEAQ (reference sequence).

The chain carries TRBV28 and TRBJ2-3; 9 bases agree with TRBD2. The CDR3 length is 15 residues. The germline CDR1 and CDR2 sequences are MDHEN and SYDVKM. The junction had 12 bases not matched to a gene; V was cut back by 4 bases and J by 10 bases. CDR3 amino acids: CASSSGAGGGGAQYF. As DNA, the CDR3 is TGTGCCAGCAGTTCCGGAGCGGGGGGTGGTGGGGCGCAGTATTTT.

In nucleotides, the CDR3 is TGTGCCAGTAGGAATGGACAGACGAACACCGGGGAGCTGTTTTTT. This translates into CASRNGQTNTGELFF. The V gene is TRBV19, the J gene TRBJ2-2; D possibly corresponds to TRBD1 (6 bases). The CDR3 totals 15 residues. CDR1 and CDR2 from the germline V gene are LNHDA and SQIVND (reference sequence). Trimming took 6 bases from V and 0 from J, leaving 11 bases between them.

The V and J genes are TRBV3-1 (or the pseudogene TRBV3-2) and TRBJ2-5; the D is unclear. Per the germline V gene, CDR1 is LGHDT and CDR2 is YNNKEL (reference sequence). CDR3 length: 12 residues. Deletions cut 3 bases from V and 2 bases from J, with 4 bases between. CDR3 sequence: CASSQTQETQYF. The CDR3 bases are TGTGCCAGCAGCCAGACACAAGAGACCCAGTACTTC.